This TCR beta chain was sequenced in a study of cytotoxic CD8 clonotypes in ibrutinib-treated CLL. The table came from immunoSEQ multiplex PCR; TCRdb's copy has only in-frame clones and leaves some out. Among roughly 220,000 clones listed, 60% to 80% were seen once. The CDR3 is made up of 14 amino acids. Trimming shortened V by 3 bases and J by 4 bases, and 12 bases separated the two germline ends. Per germline, CDR1 MDHEN and CDR2 SYDVKM. The receptor's source is a human donor with chronic lymphocytic leukemia. The genes are TRBV28 and TRBJ1-1, with D maybe TRBD1 (5 bases). Sequencing used PBMCs, obtained after 12 months of ibrutinib treatment. Here the CDR3 reads CASSFQGATTEAFF. The DNA for the CDR3 is TGTGCCAGCAGTTTCCAAGGGGCGACCACTGAAGCTTTCTTT.